This T cell receptor (beta chain) is from a study of T cells after posttransplantation cyclophosphamide. The study, taken as a whole, reports: Skin or GI-infiltrating T cells shared few TRB sequences with blood.

The germline V gene has CDR1 SEHNR and CDR2 FQNEAQ (reference sequence). J gave up 8 bases and V 1 base, and 10 bases lay outside the gene matches. This CDR3 comprises 15 residues. Sequencing used immunoSEQ multiplex PCR; TCRdb keeps in-frame clones, though not all of them. The specimen has 20,000 to 30,000 clones, none found just once. This clone was recorded many times. What it recognizes is unknown. Sequenced material: PBMCs. V is TRBV7-9 and J is TRBJ1-2; the match to TRBD1 covers 7 bases. This receptor was taken from a woman aged 45-65 years in good health, CMV-negative, and a related stem cell transplant donor. CDR3 nucleotides: TGTGCCAGCAGCTTAGGCCGGACAGGTAATGAAGGCTACACCTTC. Its translation is CASSLGRTGNEGYTF.